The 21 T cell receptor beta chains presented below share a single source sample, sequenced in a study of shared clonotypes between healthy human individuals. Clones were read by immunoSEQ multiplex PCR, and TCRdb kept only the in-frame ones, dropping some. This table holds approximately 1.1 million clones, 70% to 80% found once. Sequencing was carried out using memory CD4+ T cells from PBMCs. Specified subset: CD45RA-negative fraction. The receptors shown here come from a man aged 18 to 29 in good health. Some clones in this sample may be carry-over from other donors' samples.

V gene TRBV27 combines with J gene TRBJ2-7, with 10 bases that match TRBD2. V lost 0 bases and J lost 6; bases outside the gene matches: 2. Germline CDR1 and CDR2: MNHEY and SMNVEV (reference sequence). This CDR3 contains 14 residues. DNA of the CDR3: TGTGCCAGCAGTTTATCAAGCGGGAGGGTCGAGCAGTACTTC. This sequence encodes CASSLSSGRVEQYF.

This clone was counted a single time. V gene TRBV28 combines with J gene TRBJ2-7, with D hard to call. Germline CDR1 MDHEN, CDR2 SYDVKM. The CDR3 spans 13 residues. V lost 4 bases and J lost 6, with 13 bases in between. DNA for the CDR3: TGTGCCAGCAGTTCCTCCGGAACTCGCGAGCAGTACTTC. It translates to CASSSSGTREQYF.

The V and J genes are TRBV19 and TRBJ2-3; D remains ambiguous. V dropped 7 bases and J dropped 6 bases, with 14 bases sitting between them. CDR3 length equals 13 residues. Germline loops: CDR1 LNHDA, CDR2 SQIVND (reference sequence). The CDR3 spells CASKPNVRDTQYF. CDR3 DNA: TGTGCCAGTAAACCAAACGTTCGGGATACGCAGTATTTT.

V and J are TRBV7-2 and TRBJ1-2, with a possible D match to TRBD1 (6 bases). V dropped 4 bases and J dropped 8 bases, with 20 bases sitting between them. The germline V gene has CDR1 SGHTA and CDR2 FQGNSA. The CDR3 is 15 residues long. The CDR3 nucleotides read TGTGCCAGCAGCTCGAGGGATACAGGGCTCGGAGGCTACACCTTC. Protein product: CASSSRDTGLGGYTF. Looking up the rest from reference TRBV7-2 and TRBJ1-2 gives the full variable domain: GAGVSQSPSNKVTEKGKDVELRCDPISGHTALYWYRQSLGQGLEFLIYFQGNSAPDKSGLPSDRFSAERTGGSVSTLTIQRTQQEDSAVYLCASSSRDTGLGGYTFGSGTRLTVV.

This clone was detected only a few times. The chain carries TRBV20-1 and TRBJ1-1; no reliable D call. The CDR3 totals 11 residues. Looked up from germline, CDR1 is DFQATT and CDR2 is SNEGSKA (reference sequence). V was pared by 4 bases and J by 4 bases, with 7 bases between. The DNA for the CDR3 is TGCAGTGCTATTCCTTTCACTGAAGCTTTCTTT. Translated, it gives CSAIPFTEAFF.

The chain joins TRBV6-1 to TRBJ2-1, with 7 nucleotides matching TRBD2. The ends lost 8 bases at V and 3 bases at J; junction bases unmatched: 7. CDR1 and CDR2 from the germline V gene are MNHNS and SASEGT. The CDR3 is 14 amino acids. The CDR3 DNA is TGTGCCAGCGGGCGGGAGCGGGGCTACAATGAGCAGTTCTTC. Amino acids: CASGRERGYNEQFF.

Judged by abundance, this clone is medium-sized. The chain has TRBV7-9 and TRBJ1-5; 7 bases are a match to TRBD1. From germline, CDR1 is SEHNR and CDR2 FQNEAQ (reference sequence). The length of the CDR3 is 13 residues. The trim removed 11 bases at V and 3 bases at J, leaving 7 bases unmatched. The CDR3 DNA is TGTGCCGTACAGGGGATGAACAATCAGCCCCAGCATTTT. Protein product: CAVQGMNNQPQHF.

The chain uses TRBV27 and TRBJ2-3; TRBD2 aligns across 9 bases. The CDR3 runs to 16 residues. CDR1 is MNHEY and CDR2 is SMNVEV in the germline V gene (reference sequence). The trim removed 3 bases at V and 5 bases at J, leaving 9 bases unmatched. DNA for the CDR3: TGTGCCAGCAGTTTTGGTAGGGCTAGCGGGGAAGATACGCAGTATTTT. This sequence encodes CASSFGRASGEDTQYF.

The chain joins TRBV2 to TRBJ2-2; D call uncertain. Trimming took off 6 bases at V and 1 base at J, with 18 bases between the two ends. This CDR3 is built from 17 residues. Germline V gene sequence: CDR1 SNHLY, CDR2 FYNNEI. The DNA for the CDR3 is TGTGCCAGCAGGCCGCACCAGCGAACACTGAACACCGGGGAGCTGTTTTTT. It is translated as CASRPHQRTLNTGELFF.

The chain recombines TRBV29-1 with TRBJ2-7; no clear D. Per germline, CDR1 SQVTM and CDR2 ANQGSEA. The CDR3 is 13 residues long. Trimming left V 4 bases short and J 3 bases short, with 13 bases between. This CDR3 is CSVVDTRSYEQYF. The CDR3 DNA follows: TGCAGCGTTGTTGACACCCGAAGCTACGAGCAGTACTTC.

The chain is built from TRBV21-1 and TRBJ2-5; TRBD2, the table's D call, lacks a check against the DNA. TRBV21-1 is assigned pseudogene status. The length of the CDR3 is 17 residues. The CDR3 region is CASSKPRGAGGPVTQYF. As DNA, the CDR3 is TGTGCCAGCAGCAAACCGCGGGGGGCGGGAGGGCCGGTGACCCAGTACTTC.

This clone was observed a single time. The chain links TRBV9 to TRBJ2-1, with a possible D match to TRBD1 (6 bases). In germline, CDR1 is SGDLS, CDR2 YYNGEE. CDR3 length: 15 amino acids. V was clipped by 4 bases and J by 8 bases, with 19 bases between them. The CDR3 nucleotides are TGTGCCAGCAGCCCTACTCCCTTAGGGGGTCATGAGCAGTTCTTC. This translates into CASSPTPLGGHEQFF.

The CDR3 spells CASSLRTGPEAFF. CDR3 bases: TGCGCCAGCAGCCTGCGGACAGGCCCTGAAGCTTTCTTT. This chain uses TRBV5-1 with TRBJ1-1; 7 nucleotides line up with TRBD1. This CDR3 comprises 13 residues. V was clipped by 4 bases and J by 6 bases; unmatched bases: 6. The germline CDR1 and CDR2 sequences are SGHRS and YFSETQ.

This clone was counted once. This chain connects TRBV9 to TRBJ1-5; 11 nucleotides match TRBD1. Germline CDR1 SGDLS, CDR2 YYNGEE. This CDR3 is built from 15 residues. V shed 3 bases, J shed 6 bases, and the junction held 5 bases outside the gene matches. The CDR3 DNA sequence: TGTGCCAGCAGCGCGGGACAGGGGGTGGGTCAGCCCCAGCATTTT. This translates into CASSAGQGVGQPQHF.

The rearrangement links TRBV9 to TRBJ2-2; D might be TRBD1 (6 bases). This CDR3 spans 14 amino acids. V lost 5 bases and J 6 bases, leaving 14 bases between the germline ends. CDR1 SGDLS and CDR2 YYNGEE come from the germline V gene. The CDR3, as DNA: TGTGCCAGCAGGTCGGCCAGGGGTTCCGGGGAGCTGTTTTTT. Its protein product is CASRSARGSGELFF.

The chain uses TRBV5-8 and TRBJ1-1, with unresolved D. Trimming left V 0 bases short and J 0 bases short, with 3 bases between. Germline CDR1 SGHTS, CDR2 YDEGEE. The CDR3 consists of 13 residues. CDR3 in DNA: TGTGCCAGCAGCTTGGGATTGAACACTGAAGCTTTCTTT. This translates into CASSLGLNTEAFF.

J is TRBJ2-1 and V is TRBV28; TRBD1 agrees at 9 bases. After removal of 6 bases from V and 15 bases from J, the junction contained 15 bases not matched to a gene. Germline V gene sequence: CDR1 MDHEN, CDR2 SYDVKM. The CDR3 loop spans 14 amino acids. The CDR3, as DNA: TGTGCCAGCAGCCCCGGGACAGGGACCCTATCACCGTTCTTC. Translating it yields CASSPGTGTLSPFF.

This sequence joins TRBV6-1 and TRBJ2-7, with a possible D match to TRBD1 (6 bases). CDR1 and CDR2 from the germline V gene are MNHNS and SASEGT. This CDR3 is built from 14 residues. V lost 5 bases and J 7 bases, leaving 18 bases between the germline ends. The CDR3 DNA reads TGTGCCAGCAGTCCGCGGACCCCGACAGGAGAGCAGTACTTC. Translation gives CASSPRTPTGEQYF.

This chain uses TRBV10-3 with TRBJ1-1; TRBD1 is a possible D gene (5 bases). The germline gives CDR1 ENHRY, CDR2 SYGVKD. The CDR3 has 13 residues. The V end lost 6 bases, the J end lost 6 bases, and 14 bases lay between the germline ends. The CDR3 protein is CAIRPRGEAEAFF. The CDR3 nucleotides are TGTGCCATCAGGCCACGGGGGGAAGCTGAAGCTTTCTTT.

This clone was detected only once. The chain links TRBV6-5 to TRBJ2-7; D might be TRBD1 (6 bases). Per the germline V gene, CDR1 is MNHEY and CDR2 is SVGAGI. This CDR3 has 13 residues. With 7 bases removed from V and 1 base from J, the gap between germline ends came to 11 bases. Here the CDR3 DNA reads TGTGCCAGCACTAGACAGGTTTCCTACGAGCAGTACTTC. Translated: CASTRQVSYEQYF.

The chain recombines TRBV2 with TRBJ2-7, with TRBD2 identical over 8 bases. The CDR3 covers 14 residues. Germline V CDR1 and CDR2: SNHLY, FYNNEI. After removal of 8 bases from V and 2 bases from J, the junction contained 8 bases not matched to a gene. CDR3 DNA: TGTGCCAGCTGTCCCGCGGGAGGAACCTACGAGCAGTACTTC. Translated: CASCPAGGTYEQYF. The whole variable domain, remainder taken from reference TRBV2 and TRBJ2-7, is EPEVTQTPSHQVTQMGQEVILRCVPISNHLYFYWYRQILGQKVEFLVSFYNNEISEKSEIFDDQFSVERPDGSNFTLKIRSTKLEDSAMYFCASCPAGGTYEQYFGPGTRLTVT.